The count of the clone carrying this T cell receptor (beta chain) is one. Runs used v3.0 of the immunoSEQ assay and were done at survey level. Sequencing was directed toward about 35,000-50,000 T-cell genomes in each sample. TCRdb's table, derived via immunoSEQ multiplex PCR, lists solely in-frame clones and lacks some. The sample yields 16,000 or so clones, around 84% seen once. This specimen belongs to a study of long-term antiretroviral therapy in people with HIV. CDR3 length: 14 amino acids. Per the germline V gene, CDR1 is LNHDA and CDR2 is SQIVND (reference sequence). V trimming: 5 bases; J trimming: 5 bases; junction bases outside the gene matches: 8.

This sequence originates from a man between 18 and 35 years old with HIV. The material sequenced was unsorted PBMCs, taken 0.1 years before starting antiretroviral therapy. V usage is TRBV19 and J usage is TRBJ2-7; 8 bases map to TRBD1. CDR3 in DNA: TGTGCCAGTAGTCCCAGGGGGCCAAGGGACGAGCAGTACTTC. This encodes CASSPRGPRDEQYF.